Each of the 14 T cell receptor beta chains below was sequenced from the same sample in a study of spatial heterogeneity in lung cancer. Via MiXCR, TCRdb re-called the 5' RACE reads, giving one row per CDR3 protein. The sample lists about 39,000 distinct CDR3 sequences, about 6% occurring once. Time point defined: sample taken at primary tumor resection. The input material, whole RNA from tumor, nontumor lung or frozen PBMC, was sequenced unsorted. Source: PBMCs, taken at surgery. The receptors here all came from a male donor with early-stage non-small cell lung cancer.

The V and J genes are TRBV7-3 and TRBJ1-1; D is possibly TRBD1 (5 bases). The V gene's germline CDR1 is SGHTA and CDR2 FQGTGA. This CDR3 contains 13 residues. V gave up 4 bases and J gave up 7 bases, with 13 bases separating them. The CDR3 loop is CASSSSGTFEAFF. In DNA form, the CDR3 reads TGTGCCAGCAGCTCCTCTGGGACGTTTGAAGCTTTCTTT.

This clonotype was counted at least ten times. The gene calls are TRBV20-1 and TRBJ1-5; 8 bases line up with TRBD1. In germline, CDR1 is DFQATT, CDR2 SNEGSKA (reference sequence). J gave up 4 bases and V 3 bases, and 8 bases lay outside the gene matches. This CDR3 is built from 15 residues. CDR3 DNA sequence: TGCAGTGCTAGGGGGGGATGGACAGGGAATCAGCCCCAGCATTTT. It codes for CSARGGWTGNQPQHF.

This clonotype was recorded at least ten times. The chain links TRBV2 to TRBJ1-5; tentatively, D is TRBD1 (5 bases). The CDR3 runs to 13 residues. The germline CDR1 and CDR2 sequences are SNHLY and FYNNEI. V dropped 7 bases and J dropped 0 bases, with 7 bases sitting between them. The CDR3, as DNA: TGTGCCAGCAACGGACATAGCAATCAGCCCCAGCATTTT. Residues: CASNGHSNQPQHF. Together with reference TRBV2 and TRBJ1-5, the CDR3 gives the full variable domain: EPEVTQTPSHQVTQMGQEVILRCVPISNHLYFYWYRQILGQKVEFLVSFYNNEISEKSEIFDDQFSVERPDGSNFTLKIRSTKLEDSAMYFCASNGHSNQPQHFGDGTRLSIL.

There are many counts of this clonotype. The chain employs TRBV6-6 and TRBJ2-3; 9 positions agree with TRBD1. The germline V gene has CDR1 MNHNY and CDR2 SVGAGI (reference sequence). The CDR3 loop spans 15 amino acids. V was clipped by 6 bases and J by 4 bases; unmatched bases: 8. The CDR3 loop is CASRHHRGRADTQYF. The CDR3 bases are TGTGCCAGCAGACACCACAGGGGGCGCGCAGATACGCAGTATTTT.

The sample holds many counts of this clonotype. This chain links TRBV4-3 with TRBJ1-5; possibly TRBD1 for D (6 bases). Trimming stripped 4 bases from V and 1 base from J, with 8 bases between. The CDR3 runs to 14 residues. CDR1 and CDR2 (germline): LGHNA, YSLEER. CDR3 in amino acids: CASSLDRSNQPQHF. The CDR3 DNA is TGCGCCAGCAGCCTCGACAGGAGCAATCAGCCCCAGCATTTT.

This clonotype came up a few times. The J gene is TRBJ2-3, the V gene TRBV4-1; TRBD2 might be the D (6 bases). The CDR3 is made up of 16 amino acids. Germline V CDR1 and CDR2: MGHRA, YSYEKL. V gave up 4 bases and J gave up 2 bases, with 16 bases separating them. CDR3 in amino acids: CASSPGEGWTTDTQYF. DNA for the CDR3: TGCGCCAGCAGCCCGGGAGAGGGATGGACCACAGATACGCAGTATTTT.

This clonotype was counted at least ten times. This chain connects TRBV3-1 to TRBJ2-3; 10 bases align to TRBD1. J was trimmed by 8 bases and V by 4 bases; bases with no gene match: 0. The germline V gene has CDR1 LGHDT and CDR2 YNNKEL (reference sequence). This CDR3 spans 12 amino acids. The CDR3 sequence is CASSRQGATQYF. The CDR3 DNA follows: TGTGCCAGCAGCCGACAGGGGGCTACGCAGTATTTT.

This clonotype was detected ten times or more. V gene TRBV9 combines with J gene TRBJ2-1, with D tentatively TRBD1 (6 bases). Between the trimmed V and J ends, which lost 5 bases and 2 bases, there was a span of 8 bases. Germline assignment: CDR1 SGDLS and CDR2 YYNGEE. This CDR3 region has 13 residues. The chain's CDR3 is CASSWDTYNEQFF. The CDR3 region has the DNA TGTGCCAGCAGTTGGGACACCTACAATGAGCAGTTCTTC.

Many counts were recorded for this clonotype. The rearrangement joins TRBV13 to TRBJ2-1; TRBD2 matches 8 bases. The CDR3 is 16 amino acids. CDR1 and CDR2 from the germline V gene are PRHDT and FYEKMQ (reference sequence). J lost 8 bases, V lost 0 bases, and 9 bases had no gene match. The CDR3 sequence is CASSLGRERGGDEQFF. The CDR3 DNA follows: TGTGCCAGCAGCTTAGGCCGGGAACGGGGGGGCGATGAGCAGTTCTTC.

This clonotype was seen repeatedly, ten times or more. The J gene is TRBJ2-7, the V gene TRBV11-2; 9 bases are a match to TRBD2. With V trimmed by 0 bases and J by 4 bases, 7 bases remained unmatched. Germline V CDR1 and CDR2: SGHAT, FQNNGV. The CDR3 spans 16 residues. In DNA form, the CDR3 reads TGTGCCAGCAGCTTAGATTTTAGCGGGGGAATTTACGAGCAGTACTTC. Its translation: CASSLDFSGGIYEQYF.

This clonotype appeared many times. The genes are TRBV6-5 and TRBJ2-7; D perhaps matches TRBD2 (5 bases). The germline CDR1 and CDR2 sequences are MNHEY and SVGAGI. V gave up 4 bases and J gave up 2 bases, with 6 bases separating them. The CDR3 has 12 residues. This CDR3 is CASSSTTYEQYF. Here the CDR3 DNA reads TGTGCCAGCAGTTCGACTACCTACGAGCAGTACTTC.

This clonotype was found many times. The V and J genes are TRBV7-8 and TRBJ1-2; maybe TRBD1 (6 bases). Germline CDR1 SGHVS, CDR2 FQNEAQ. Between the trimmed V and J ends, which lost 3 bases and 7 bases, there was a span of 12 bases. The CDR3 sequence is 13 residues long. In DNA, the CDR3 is TGTGCCAGCAGCTTGGGGGAGGGGGGTGGCTACACCTTC. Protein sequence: CASSLGEGGGYTF. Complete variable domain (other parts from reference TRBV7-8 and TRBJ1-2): GAGVSQSPRYKVAKRGQDVALRCDPISGHVSLFWYQQALGQGPEFLTYFQNEAQLDKSGLPSDRFFAERPEGSVSTLKIQRTQQEDSAVYLCASSLGEGGGYTFGSGTRLTVV.

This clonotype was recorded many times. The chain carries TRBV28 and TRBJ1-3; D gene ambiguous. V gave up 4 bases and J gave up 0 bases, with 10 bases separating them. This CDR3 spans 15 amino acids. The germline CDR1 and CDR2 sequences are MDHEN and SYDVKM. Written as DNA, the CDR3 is TGTGCCAGCAGTTCCGACTTTCACTCTGGAAACACCATATATTTT. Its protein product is CASSSDFHSGNTIYF.

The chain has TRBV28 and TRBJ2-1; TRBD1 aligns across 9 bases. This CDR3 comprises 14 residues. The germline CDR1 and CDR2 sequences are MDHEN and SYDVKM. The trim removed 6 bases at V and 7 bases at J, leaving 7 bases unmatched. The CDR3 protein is CASSRDRAFNEQFF. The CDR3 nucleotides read TGTGCCAGCAGCCGGGACAGGGCTTTTAATGAGCAGTTCTTC. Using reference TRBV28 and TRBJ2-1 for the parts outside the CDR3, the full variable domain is DVKVTQSSRYLVKRTGEKVFLECVQDMDHENMFWYRQDPGLGLRLIYFSYDVKMKEKGDIPEGYSVSREKKERFSLILESASTNQTSMYLCASSRDRAFNEQFFGPGTRLTVL.